Each of the 27 T cell receptor beta chains below was sequenced from the same sample in a study of neurological immune-mediated disorders. One entry per CDR3 protein results from TCRdb running MiXCR on the 5' RACE reads. There are about 80,000 distinct CDR3 sequences in the sample; 5.8% occur only once, and 6.5% to 9% lies in the top ten. Noted time point: longitudinal time-point 2. Source material: PBMCs. These receptors originate from a woman aged 55-69 years with multiple sclerosis.

The chain is built from TRBV6-5 and TRBJ2-4; D is perhaps TRBD1 (6 bases). The CDR3 has 13 residues. V lost 6 bases, J lost 3 bases, and 9 bases lay in between. The germline V gene has CDR1 MNHEY and CDR2 SVGAGI. The CDR3 sequence is CASRRGYKNIQYF. The CDR3 DNA sequence: TGTGCCAGCAGAAGGGGGTACAAAAACATTCAGTACTTC.

The gene calls are TRBV3-1 and TRBJ1-2; D remains ambiguous. The V gene lost 0 bases and the J gene lost 8 bases, with 13 bases spanning the gap. The CDR3 consists of 14 residues. Germline-derived CDR1 and CDR2 are LGHDT and YNNKEL (reference sequence). CDR3 sequence reads: CASSQDHGLGGYTF. The DNA for the CDR3 is TGTGCCAGCAGCCAAGATCATGGTTTAGGCGGCTACACCTTC.

This clonotype appeared many times. This chain uses TRBV5-1 with TRBJ1-1; D perhaps matches TRBD1 (5 bases). This CDR3 is 15 amino acids long. CDR1 is SGHRS, CDR2 YFSETQ, per germline. Between the trimmed V and J ends, which lost 0 bases and 5 bases, there was a span of 14 bases. The CDR3 DNA sequence: TGCGCCAGCAGCTTGGGCCCCGGGGGAGCTACTGAAGCTTTCTTT. Amino acid sequence: CASSLGPGGATEAFF.

This clonotype has at least ten counts. V gene TRBV7-9 combines with J gene TRBJ1-2; TRBD1 might be the D (6 bases). The CDR3 runs to 15 residues. Between the trimmed V and J ends, which lost 0 bases and 2 bases, there was a span of 10 bases. The germline V gene has CDR1 SEHNR and CDR2 FQNEAQ (reference sequence). The CDR3 loop reads CASSLAQGSNYGYTF. CDR3 coding DNA: TGTGCCAGCAGCTTAGCCCAGGGGAGCAACTATGGCTACACCTTC.

This clonotype was counted at least ten times. Here the CDR3 reads CASRIGNQYNEQFF. The CDR3 DNA follows: TGTGCCAGCAGGATAGGCAATCAGTACAATGAGCAGTTCTTC. The rearrangement uses TRBV12-3 or TRBV12-4 and TRBJ2-1; D remains unclear. CDR3 length equals 14 residues. Between the trimmed V and J ends, which lost 6 bases and 4 bases, there was a span of 13 bases.

There are many counts of this clonotype. The chain uses TRBV5-1 and TRBJ2-1; no clear D. The CDR3 is made up of 13 amino acids. V lost 3 bases to trimming and J lost 9 bases, with 13 bases between them. Germline V CDR1 and CDR2: SGHRS, YFSETQ. This CDR3 is CASSSLRAAEQFF. The CDR3 nucleotides are TGCGCCAGCAGCTCCCTCCGCGCCGCTGAGCAGTTCTTC.

This clonotype occurred many times. The rearrangement joins TRBV5-1 to TRBJ1-1, with 8 positions matching TRBD1. The CDR3 covers 13 residues. Germline V lookup: CDR1 SGHRS, CDR2 YFSETQ. The ends lost 4 bases at V and 4 bases at J; junction bases unmatched: 3. The CDR3 protein is CASSPRGPTEAFF. CDR3 coding DNA: TGCGCCAGCAGCCCCAGGGGGCCCACTGAAGCTTTCTTT.

The chain uses TRBV30 and TRBJ1-2, with D perhaps TRBD1 (6 bases). Germline V gene lookup returns CDR1 GTSNPN and CDR2 SVGIG (reference sequence). CDR3 size: 14 residues. Trimming took 5 bases from V and 4 from J, leaving 17 bases between them. CDR3 sequence reads: CAWLAGHSSYGYTF. In DNA, the CDR3 is TGTGCCTGGCTGGCGGGACATAGCTCCTATGGCTACACCTTC.

This clonotype has at least ten counts. V and J are TRBV20-1 and TRBJ2-1; possibly TRBD2 for D (6 bases). The ends were cut back, 3 bases at V and 5 bases at J, with 14 bases in the middle. Germline loops: CDR1 DFQATT, CDR2 SNEGSKA (reference sequence). The CDR3 has 14 amino acids. The CDR3, as DNA: TGCAGTGCTAGCTCCAGCGGGCGAGACAATGAGCAGTTCTTC. Translated: CSASSSGRDNEQFF.

The table lists this clonotype with many counts. The chain uses TRBV5-5 and TRBJ1-6, with D perhaps TRBD1 (6 bases). This CDR3 region has 15 residues. Germline values: CDR1 SGHKS, CDR2 YYEKEE (reference sequence). Trimming left V 4 bases short and J 6 bases short, with 14 bases between. CDR3 sequence (DNA): TGTGCCAGCAGCCAACAGGGCGCCGCTAATTCACCCCTCCACTTT. This codes for CASSQQGAANSPLHF.

This clonotype showed up many times. The rearrangement joins TRBV20-1 to TRBJ1-5, with 7 positions matching TRBD1. The length of the CDR3 is 15 residues. J lost 4 bases, V lost 1 base, and 7 bases had no gene match. Germline assignment: CDR1 DFQATT and CDR2 SNEGSKA (reference sequence). The CDR3, as DNA: TGCAGTGCTAGAGGGGCGGAGACAGGGAATCAGCCCCAGCATTTT. This translates into CSARGAETGNQPQHF.

This clonotype was seen repeatedly, ten times or more. The rearrangement joins TRBV27 to TRBJ2-7; 10 bases fit TRBD2. The CDR3 covers 18 residues. V shed 3 bases, J shed 7 bases, and the junction held 18 bases outside the gene matches. Germline V gene lookup returns CDR1 MNHEY and CDR2 SMNVEV (reference sequence). The CDR3 loop reads CASSLGQNLAGAPREQYF. The CDR3 nucleotides are TGTGCCAGCAGTTTGGGCCAGAACCTAGCGGGGGCCCCGAGAGAGCAGTACTTC.

There are many counts of this clonotype. The chain employs TRBV28 and TRBJ2-3, with D possibly being TRBD2 (7 bases). This CDR3 is 14 amino acids long. Germline CDR1 is MDHEN and CDR2 is SYDVKM. V shed 6 bases and J shed 5 bases, with 15 bases lying between them. CDR3 in DNA: TGTGCCAGCAGCGGCGGGGGCGTCAAAGATACGCAGTATTTT. Translating gives CASSGGGVKDTQYF.

In its sample, this clonotype was seen a few times. Just one base apart from a much larger clone, this may be a read error. This rearrangement joins TRBV5-8 to TRBJ1-2; possibly TRBD1 for D (6 bases). This CDR3 is 15 amino acids long. Germline assignment: CDR1 SGHTS and CDR2 YDEGEE. DNA of the CDR3: TGTGCCAACAGCTGGGCTCTCCTGGACAGCTATGGCTACACCTTC. Its protein product is CANSWALLDSYGYTF.

Only a few counts were recorded for this clonotype. The DNA of the CDR3 is TGTGCCAGCAGCCCAACAATTACCTCCTACGAGCAGTACTTC. Its translation is CASSPTITSYEQYF. The chain is built from TRBV7-7 and TRBJ2-7, with D unclear. The V end was cut by 5 bases, the J end by 0 bases, with 11 bases between. Per germline, CDR1 SSHAT and CDR2 FNYEAQ (reference sequence). The CDR3 is 14 amino acids.

To note about this clonotype: This sequence may be a read error, since a much larger clone differs from it by one base. This rearrangement joins TRBV12-3 or TRBV12-4 to TRBJ2-2; 8 bases are shared with TRBD1. This CDR3 is 15 amino acids long. CDR3 coding DNA: TGTGCCAGCTCTTCCCAGACAGGGGCCACCGTGGAGCTGTTTTTT. The encoded protein is CASSSQTGATVELFF.

At least ten counts were recorded for this clonotype. The chain recombines TRBV5-6 with TRBJ2-2, with D uncertain. Germline-derived CDR1 and CDR2 are SGHDT and YYEEEE. Trimming shortened V by 0 bases and J by 5 bases, and 8 bases separated the two germline ends. The CDR3 is 14 amino acids. CDR3 protein: CASSLVVGTGELFF. CDR3 nucleotides: TGTGCCAGCAGCTTGGTAGTAGGGACCGGGGAGCTGTTTTTT. Variable domain in full (rest from reference TRBV5-6 and TRBJ2-2): DAGVTQSPTHLIKTRGQQVTLRCSPKSGHDTVSWYQQALGQGPQFIFQYYEEEERQRGNFPDRFSGHQFPNYSSELNVNALLLGDSALYLCASSLVVGTGELFFGEGSRLTVL.

This clonotype was seen many times. This chain connects TRBV27 to TRBJ1-3; no clear D gene. Trimming removed 5 bases at V and 0 bases at J, with 11 bases between. CDR1 is MNHEY, CDR2 SMNVEV, per germline (reference sequence). The CDR3 loop spans 15 amino acids. The CDR3 DNA follows: TGTGCCAGCAGTCCGGCGCAGAGCTCTGGAAACACCATATATTTT. It translates to CASSPAQSSGNTIYF.

This clonotype was detected ten times or more. This chain links TRBV6-5 with TRBJ1-4, with 7 positions matching TRBD1. CDR3 length: 15 amino acids. V shed 6 bases and J 5 bases; nucleotides not matched to a gene: 9. Germline V CDR1 and CDR2: MNHEY, SVGAGI. This CDR3 is CASSSDRVQNEKLFF. DNA of the CDR3: TGTGCCAGCAGCTCTGACAGGGTTCAGAATGAAAAACTGTTTTTT.

This clonotype was counted ten times or more. This sequence joins TRBV7-6 and TRBJ2-1; possibly TRBD1 for D (6 bases). The CDR3 sequence is 12 residues long. Trimming removed 5 bases from V and 13 bases from J, with 15 bases in between. Germline loops: CDR1 SGHVS, CDR2 FNYEAQ. As DNA, the CDR3 is TGTGCCAGCAGCCCCCACAGGGATCATCAGTTCTTC. Protein product: CASSPHRDHQFF.

The chain combines TRBV7-8 with TRBJ2-2; D is unclear. CDR1 SGHVS and CDR2 FQNEAQ come from the germline V gene. V lost 3 bases to trimming and J lost 5 bases, with 13 bases between them. The CDR3 consists of 15 residues. The CDR3 loop reads CASSLVPGPTGELFF. In DNA form, the CDR3 reads TGTGCCAGCAGCTTGGTTCCTGGACCGACCGGGGAGCTGTTTTTT.

This clonotype was counted many times. V is TRBV20-1 and J is TRBJ2-3; no clear D. The CDR3 extends over 15 amino acids. From germline, CDR1 is DFQATT and CDR2 SNEGSKA (reference sequence). Between the trimmed V and J ends, which lost 3 bases and 5 bases, there was a span of 18 bases. The DNA for the CDR3 is TGCAGTGCTAGCCAGGACCCTCCCGACGGAGATACGCAGTATTTT. The encoded protein is CSASQDPPDGDTQYF.

This clonotype was seen many times. The chain is built from TRBV12-3 or TRBV12-4 and TRBJ1-5; possibly TRBD1 for D (6 bases). V dropped 0 bases and J dropped 3 bases, with 9 bases sitting between them. The CDR3 has 15 amino acids. The CDR3 protein is CASSLADRINQPQHF. The CDR3 DNA reads as TGTGCCAGCAGTTTAGCGGACAGAATCAATCAGCCCCAGCATTTT.

This clonotype was detected many times. The chain carries TRBV15 and TRBJ2-3, with D maybe TRBD1 (6 bases). CDR1 LNHNV and CDR2 YYDKDF come from the germline V gene (reference sequence). Trimming stripped 4 bases from V and 2 bases from J, with 13 bases between. There are 15 residues in the CDR3. DNA of the CDR3: TGTGCCACCAGCACACTGACAGGCTACACAGATACGCAGTATTTT. Its translation: CATSTLTGYTDTQYF.

This clonotype was detected many times. V is TRBV20-1 and J is TRBJ2-7, with D possibly being TRBD1 (6 bases). The CDR3 totals 12 residues. V was trimmed by 3 bases and J by 6 bases, leaving 12 bases between them. Germline-derived CDR1 and CDR2 are DFQATT and SNEGSKA (reference sequence). CDR3 region: CSARLQGGEQYF. The CDR3 DNA is TGCAGTGCTAGGCTACAGGGTGGCGAGCAGTACTTC.

This clonotype was seen repeatedly, ten times or more. The V call is TRBV12-3 or TRBV12-4, the J call TRBJ2-1; TRBD2 might be the D (6 bases). This CDR3 has 15 residues. Trimming pared 2 bases from V and 0 bases from J, leaving 8 bases between. The CDR3 region is CASSLKLASYNEQFF. DNA for the CDR3: TGTGCCAGCAGTTTAAAACTAGCCTCCTACAATGAGCAGTTCTTC.

This clonotype was observed at least ten times. The chain's CDR3 is CASSLVGFRTGQYF. CDR3 nucleotides: TGCGCCAGCAGCTTGGTGGGATTTCGGACGGGGCAGTACTTC. The J gene is TRBJ2-7, the V gene TRBV5-1; D is undetermined. CDR3 length equals 14 residues. Trimming pared 0 bases from V and 9 bases from J, leaving 16 bases between. The germline gives CDR1 SGHRS, CDR2 YFSETQ.